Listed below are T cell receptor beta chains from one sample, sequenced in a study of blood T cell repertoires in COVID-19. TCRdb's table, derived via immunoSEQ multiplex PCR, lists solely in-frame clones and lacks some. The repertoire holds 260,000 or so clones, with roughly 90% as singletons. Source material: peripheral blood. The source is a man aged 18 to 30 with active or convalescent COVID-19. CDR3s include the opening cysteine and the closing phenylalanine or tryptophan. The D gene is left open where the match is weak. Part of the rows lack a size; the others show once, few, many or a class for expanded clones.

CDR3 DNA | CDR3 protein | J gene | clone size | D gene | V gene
TGTGCCAGTGATACCTCAGAGGGATTGGGTCAGCCCCAGCATTTT | CASDTSEGLGQPQHF | TRBJ1-5 | NA | NA | TRBV19
TGTGCCAGCAGTGAATGGGACTTAGGGGCCTACGAGCAGTACTTC | CASSEWDLGAYEQYF | TRBJ2-7 | NA | NA | TRBV6-1
TGTGCCAGCAGTGATAGGGGTGGAACCGGGGAGCTGTTTTTT | CASSDRGGTGELFF | TRBJ2-2 | NA | NA | TRBV7-2
TGTGCCAGCAGACCCCTAACAGGGGTTAACAATTCACCCCTCCACTTT | CASRPLTGVNNSPLHF | TRBJ1-6 | NA | TRBD1 | TRBV6-6
TGTGCCAGCAGTGGAGGGACAGCCGTTAGCAATCAGCCCCAGCATTTT | CASSGGTAVSNQPQHF | TRBJ1-5 | NA | TRBD1 | TRBV6-1
TGTGCCAGCAGTTCGACAGGGGGCCGCAATGAGCAGTTCTTC | CASSSTGGRNEQFF | TRBJ2-1 | NA | TRBD1 | TRBV27
TGTGCCAGCAGTTTTGGGACAGGGTTGAATGAGCAGTTCTTC | CASSFGTGLNEQFF | TRBJ2-1 | NA | TRBD1 | TRBV27
TGTGCCAGCAGCGAAAGCGGGGGAGAAGAGACCCAGTACTTC | CASSESGGEETQYF | TRBJ2-5 | once | TRBD2 | TRBV9
TGTGCCAGCAGCTTAGCGACAACCTATAATTCACCCCTCCACTTT | CASSLATTYNSPLHF | TRBJ1-6 | NA | NA | TRBV7-9
TGTGCCAGCAGCTTAGGAGGGCCTGGAAACACCATATATTTT | CASSLGGPGNTIYF | TRBJ1-3 | NA | NA | TRBV7-7
TGCGCCAGCAGCCTGGGACATCCGGCGGGCCAAGAGACCCAGTACTTC | CASSLGHPAGQETQYF | TRBJ2-5 | NA | NA | TRBV5-1
TGTGCCAGCAGCCAAGCTGGACTTTTTGAGCAGTACTTC | CASSQAGLFEQYF | TRBJ2-7 | NA | NA | TRBV3-1/TRBV3-2
TGTGCCAGCAGCGTCCAACACGGGACAGGGGGAAACACCATATATTTT | CASSVQHGTGGNTIYF | TRBJ1-3 | NA | TRBD1 | TRBV9
TGTGCCAGCAGCTTAACTCAGGGCCCATATTCACCCCTCCACTTT | CASSLTQGPYSPLHF | TRBJ1-6 | NA | NA | TRBV7-3
TGCGCCAGCAGCTTGGGGGGAGACGAGTACTTC | CASSLGGDEYF | TRBJ2-7 | NA | NA | TRBV5-1
TGTGCCAGCAAGACCCTAGCGGGGGGAGAAGCCAAAAACATTCAGTACTTC | CASKTLAGGEAKNIQYF | TRBJ2-4 | NA | TRBD2 | TRBV5-6
TGTGCCAGCAGCTACCCCTCTCGCGGGGGGGCATATACGCAGTATTTT | CASSYPSRGGAYTQYF | TRBJ2-3 | NA | TRBD2 | TRBV13
TGTGCCAGCAGCTTTGAGCCCTTAAGCGAGCAGTACTTC | CASSFEPLSEQYF | TRBJ2-7 | NA | NA | TRBV7-2
TGTGCCAGTAGCACCGCCTGGGCCACTGAAGCTTTCTTT | CASSTAWATEAFF | TRBJ1-1 | NA | NA | TRBV19
TGTGCCAGCAGCTTTGGCGGGGGGGCCACAGATACGCAGTATTTT | CASSFGGGATDTQYF | TRBJ2-3 | NA | TRBD2 | TRBV7-6
TGTGCCAGCAGCTCCGCCAGACTAGCGGGGGTGGAGACCCAGTACTTC | CASSSARLAGVETQYF | TRBJ2-5 | NA | TRBD2 | TRBV5-6